This note documents a single T cell receptor (beta chain) sequence. Authors' methods: Estimation of nucleated cell counts was performed using reference gene primer amplification. Libraries were prepared by immunoSEQ multiplex PCR; TCRdb keeps only in-frame clonotypes and omits some of them. The V and J calls and the clone size are those of that table, but D and trimming were determined from the DNA. The table records about 380,000 clones, 85% of them present only once. V was trimmed by 2 bases and J by 0 bases, leaving 8 bases between them. This CDR3 has 15 residues. Germline CDR1 SGHVT, CDR2 SQSDAQ. This entry belongs to a study of blood T cell repertoires in COVID-19. On the study more broadly: The origin of the acute and convalescent COVID-19 samples was the United States, Italy and Spain. The analysed material was cDNA or gDNA that came from T cells, B-cell-depleted T cells, or PBMCs.

This TCR came from a woman aged 18-29 years with acute or convalescent COVID-19. The chain joins TRBV7-4 to TRBJ1-5, with D uncertain. Sequenced material: peripheral blood. The CDR3 region is CASSLPGYSNQPQHF. As DNA, the CDR3 is TGTGCCAGCAGCTTACCGGGGTATAGCAATCAGCCCCAGCATTTT.